The T cell receptor (beta chain) described here comes from a study of blood T cell repertoires in COVID-19. Study summary: The samples span acute and convalescent COVID-19 from the United States, Italy and Spain. In each case, the material was cDNA or gDNA derived from T cells, B-cell-depleted T cells, or PBMCs.

Per the study methods: Reference gene primer amplification gave nucleated cell count estimates. Only in-frame clones appear in the TCRdb table, and some are missing; sequencing was by immunoSEQ multiplex PCR. The V and J calls and the clone size are those of that table, but D and trimming were determined from the DNA. The sample shows over 250,000 clones, around 90% of them seen only once. The CDR3 contains 15 residues. The TCR originated in a woman aged 45 to 65 with COVID-19, enrolled during active disease. This chain joins TRBV21-1 and TRBJ2-7; the D segment call TRBD2 is taken from the table without a DNA check. TRBV21-1 is a pseudogene. The sample was peripheral blood. The CDR3 loop is CASSKTSPGLNEQYF. The CDR3 DNA is TGTGCCAGCAGCAAAACTTCTCCGGGACTGAACGAGCAGTACTTC.